The clone carrying this TCR beta chain was seen a single time. Assay used: immunoSEQ multiplex PCR; TCRdb lists only in-frame clones, some missing. The sample includes some 70,000 clones, 87% of them seen just once. Recruited during active infection, patients (from Seattle) were subsequently followed longitudinally. The data were obtained in a study of blood T cell repertoires in COVID-19. In the study overall: Acute and convalescent COVID-19 specimens originated in the United States, Italy and Spain. Sample material is recorded as cDNA or gDNA derived from T cells, B-cell-depleted T cells, or PBMCs.

Germline trimming cut 6 bases from V and 0 bases from J; bases unmatched to any gene: 4. This CDR3 comprises 15 residues. Germline CDR1 and CDR2: MDHEN and SYDVKM. What was sequenced was peripheral blood. This chain joins TRBV28 and TRBJ2-2, with 7 positions matching TRBD2. The TCR originated in a woman in her forties or fifties with COVID-19, enrolled during active disease. The CDR3 protein is CASSPSGANTGELFF. The DNA for the CDR3 is TGTGCCAGCAGCCCTAGCGGTGCGAACACCGGGGAGCTGTTTTTT.